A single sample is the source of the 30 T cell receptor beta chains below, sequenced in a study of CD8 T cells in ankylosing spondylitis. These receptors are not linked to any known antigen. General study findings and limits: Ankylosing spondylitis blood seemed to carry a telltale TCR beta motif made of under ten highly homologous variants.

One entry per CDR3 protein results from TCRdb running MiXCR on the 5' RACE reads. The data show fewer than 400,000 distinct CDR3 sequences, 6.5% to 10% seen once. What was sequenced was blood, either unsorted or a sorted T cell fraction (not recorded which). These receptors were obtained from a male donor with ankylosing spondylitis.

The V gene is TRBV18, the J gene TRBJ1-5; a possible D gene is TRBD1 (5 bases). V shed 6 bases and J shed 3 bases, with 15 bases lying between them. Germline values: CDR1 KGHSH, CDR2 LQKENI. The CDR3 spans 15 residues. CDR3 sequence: CASSQGIADNQPQHF. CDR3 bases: TGTGCCAGCTCCCAGGGAATTGCGGACAATCAGCCCCAGCATTTT.

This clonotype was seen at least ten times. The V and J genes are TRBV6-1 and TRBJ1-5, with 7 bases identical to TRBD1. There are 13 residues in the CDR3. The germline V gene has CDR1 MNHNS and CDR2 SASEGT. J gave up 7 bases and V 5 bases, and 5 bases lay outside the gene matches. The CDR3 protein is CASSRQGGQPQHF. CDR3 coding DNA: TGTGCCAGCAGTAGACAGGGAGGACAGCCCCAGCATTTT.

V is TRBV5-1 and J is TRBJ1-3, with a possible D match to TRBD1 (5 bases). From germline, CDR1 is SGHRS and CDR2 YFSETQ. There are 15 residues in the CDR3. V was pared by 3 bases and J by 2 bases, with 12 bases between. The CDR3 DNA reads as TGCGCCAGCAGCTCCGATTGGGGGGCTGGAAACACCATATATTTT. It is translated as CASSSDWGAGNTIYF.

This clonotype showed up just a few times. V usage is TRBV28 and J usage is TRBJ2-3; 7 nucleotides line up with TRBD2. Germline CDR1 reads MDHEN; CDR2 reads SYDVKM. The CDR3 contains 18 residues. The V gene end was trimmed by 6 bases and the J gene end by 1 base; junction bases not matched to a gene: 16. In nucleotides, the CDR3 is TGTGCCAGCAGGCAACCCCCCCGGGACTACCCGGGCACAGATACGCAGTATTTT. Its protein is CASRQPPRDYPGTDTQYF.

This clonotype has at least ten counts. CDR3 region: CSGRTGDFNYGYTF. As DNA, the CDR3 is TGCAGCGGAAGGACAGGGGACTTTAACTATGGCTACACCTTC. The V and J genes are TRBV29-1 and TRBJ1-2; 9 bases line up with TRBD1. This CDR3 comprises 14 residues. Germline trimming cut 7 bases from V and 1 base from J; bases unmatched to any gene: 7. The germline V gene encodes CDR1 SQVTM and CDR2 ANQGSEA.

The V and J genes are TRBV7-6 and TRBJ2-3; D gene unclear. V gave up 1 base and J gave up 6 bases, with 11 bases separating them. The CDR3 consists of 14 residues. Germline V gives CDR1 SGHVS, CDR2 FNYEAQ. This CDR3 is CASSLELGVDTQYF. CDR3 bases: TGTGCCAGCAGCTTAGAGCTGGGTGTGGATACGCAGTATTTT.

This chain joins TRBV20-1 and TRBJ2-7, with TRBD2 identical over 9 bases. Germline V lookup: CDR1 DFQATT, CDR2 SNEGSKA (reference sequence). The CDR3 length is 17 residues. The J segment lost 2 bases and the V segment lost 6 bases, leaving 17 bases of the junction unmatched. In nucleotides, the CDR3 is TGCAGTGCGACAGCTGCGACTAGCGGCCGGGGAACCTACGAGCAGTACTTC. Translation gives CSATAATSGRGTYEQYF.

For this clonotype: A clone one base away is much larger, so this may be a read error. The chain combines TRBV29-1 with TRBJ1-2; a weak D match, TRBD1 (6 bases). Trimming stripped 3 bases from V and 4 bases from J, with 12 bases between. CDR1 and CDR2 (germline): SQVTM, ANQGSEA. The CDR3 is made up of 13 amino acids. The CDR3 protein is CSVDLQGIYGYTF. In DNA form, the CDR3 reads TGCAGCGTTGATCTTCAGGGGATCTATGGCTACACCTTC.

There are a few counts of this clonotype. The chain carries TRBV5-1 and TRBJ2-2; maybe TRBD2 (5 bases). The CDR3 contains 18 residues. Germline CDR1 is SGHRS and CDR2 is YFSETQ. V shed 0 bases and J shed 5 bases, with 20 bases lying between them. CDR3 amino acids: CASSLVFGGPPGTGELFF. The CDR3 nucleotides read TGCGCCAGCAGCTTGGTCTTCGGCGGTCCCCCGGGGACCGGGGAGCTGTTTTTT.

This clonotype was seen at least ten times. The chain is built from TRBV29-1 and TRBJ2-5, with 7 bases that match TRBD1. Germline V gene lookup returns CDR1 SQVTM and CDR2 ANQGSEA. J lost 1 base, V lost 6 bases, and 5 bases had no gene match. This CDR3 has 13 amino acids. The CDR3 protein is CSVRTGVQETQYF. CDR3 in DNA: TGCAGCGTAAGGACAGGAGTCCAAGAGACCCAGTACTTC.

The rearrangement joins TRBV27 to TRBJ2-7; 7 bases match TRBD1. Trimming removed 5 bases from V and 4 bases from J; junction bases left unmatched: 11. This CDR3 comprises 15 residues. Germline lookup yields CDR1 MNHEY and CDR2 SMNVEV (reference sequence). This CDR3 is CASSPQGQNSYEQYF. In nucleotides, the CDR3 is TGTGCCAGCAGTCCTCAGGGACAGAATTCATACGAGCAGTACTTC.

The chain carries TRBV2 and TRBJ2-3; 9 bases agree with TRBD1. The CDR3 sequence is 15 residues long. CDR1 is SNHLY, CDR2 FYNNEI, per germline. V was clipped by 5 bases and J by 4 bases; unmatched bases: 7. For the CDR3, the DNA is TGTGCCAGCAGTCCACAGGGGGCCGGGGCAGATACGCAGTATTTT. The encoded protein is CASSPQGAGADTQYF.

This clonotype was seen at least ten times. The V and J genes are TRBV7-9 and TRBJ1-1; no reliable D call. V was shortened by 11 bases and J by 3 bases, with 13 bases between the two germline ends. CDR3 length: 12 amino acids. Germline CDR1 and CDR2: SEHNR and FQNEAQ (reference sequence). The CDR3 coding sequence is TGTGCCGGCAAGACCCGGGACACTGAAGCTTTCTTT. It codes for CAGKTRDTEAFF.

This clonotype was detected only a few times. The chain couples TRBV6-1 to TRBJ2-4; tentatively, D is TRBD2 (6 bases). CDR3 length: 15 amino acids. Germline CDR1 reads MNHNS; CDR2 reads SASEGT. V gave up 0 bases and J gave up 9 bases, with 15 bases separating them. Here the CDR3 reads CASSEARGGGSIQYF. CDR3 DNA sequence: TGTGCCAGCAGTGAAGCGCGGGGTGGTGGGAGCATTCAGTACTTC.

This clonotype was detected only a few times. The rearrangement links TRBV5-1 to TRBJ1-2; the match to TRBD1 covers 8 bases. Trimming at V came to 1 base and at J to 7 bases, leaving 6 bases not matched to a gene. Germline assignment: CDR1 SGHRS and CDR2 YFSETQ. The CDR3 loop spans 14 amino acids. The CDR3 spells CASSLRQGAPGYTF. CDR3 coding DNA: TGCGCCAGCAGCTTGAGGCAGGGGGCCCCTGGCTACACCTTC.

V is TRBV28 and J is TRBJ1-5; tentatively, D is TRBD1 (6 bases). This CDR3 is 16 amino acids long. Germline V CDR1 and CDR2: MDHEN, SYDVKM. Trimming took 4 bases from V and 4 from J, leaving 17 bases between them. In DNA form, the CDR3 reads TGTGCCAGCAGTTATACGTCGGGGGGCCGAAATCAGCCCCAGCATTTT. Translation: CASSYTSGGRNQPQHF.

The CDR3 loop is CASSLDRPSGSFVYEQYF. Here the CDR3 DNA reads TGTGCCAGCAGCTTAGATCGGCCTAGCGGGAGTTTTGTCTACGAGCAGTACTTC. The chain carries TRBV11-2 and TRBJ2-7; 10 positions agree with TRBD2. Germline lookup yields CDR1 SGHAT and CDR2 FQNNGV. The CDR3 has 18 amino acids. With 0 bases clipped from V and 3 bases from J, the junction kept 11 bases outside the gene matches.

Here the CDR3 DNA reads TGTGCCAGCACCCAAGCGGGAGCTAACACCGGGGAGCTGTTTTTT. Its translation is CASTQAGANTGELFF. This rearrangement joins TRBV19 to TRBJ2-2; TRBD2 aligns across 8 bases. This CDR3 has 15 amino acids. In germline, CDR1 is LNHDA, CDR2 SQIVND (reference sequence). J was trimmed by 2 bases and V by 9 bases; bases with no gene match: 8.

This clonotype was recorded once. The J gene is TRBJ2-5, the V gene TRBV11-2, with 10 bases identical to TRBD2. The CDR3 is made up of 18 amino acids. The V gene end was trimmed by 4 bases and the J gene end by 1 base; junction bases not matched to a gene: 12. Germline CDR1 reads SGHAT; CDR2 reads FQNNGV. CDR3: CASSSPRVSGRPQETQYF. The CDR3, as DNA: TGTGCCAGCAGCTCGCCACGGGTTAGCGGGAGGCCCCAAGAGACCCAGTACTTC.

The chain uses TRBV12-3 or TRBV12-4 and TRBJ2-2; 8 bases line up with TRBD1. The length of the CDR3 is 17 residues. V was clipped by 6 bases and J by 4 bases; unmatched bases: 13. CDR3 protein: CASRLTGARRGTGELFF. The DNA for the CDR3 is TGTGCCAGCAGACTGACAGGGGCCAGGCGTGGCACCGGGGAGCTGTTTTTT.

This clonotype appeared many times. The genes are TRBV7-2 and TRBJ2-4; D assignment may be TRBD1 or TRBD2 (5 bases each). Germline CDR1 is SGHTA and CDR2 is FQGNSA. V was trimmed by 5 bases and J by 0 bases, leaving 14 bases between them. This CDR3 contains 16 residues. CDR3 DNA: TGTGCCAGCAGCCAAGGGACCCTACTAGCCAAAAACATTCAGTACTTC. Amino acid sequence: CASSQGTLLAKNIQYF.

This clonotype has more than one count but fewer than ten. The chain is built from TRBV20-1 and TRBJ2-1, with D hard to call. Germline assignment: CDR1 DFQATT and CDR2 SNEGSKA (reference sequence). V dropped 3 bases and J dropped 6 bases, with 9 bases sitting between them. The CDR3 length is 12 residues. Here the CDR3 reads CSASFSRNEQFF. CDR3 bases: TGCAGTGCTAGCTTTAGTCGCAATGAGCAGTTCTTC.

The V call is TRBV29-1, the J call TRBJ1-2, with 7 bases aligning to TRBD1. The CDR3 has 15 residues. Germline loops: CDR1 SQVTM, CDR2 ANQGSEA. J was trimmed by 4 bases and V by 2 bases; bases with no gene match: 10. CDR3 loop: CSVELGQPALYGYTF. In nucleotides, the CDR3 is TGCAGCGTTGAACTGGGACAGCCCGCGCTCTATGGCTACACCTTC.

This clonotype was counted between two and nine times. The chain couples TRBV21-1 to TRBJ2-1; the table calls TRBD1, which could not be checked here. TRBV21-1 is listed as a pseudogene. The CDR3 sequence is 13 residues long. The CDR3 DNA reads TGTGCCAGCAGCAACCCTTCCCCCGATGAGCAGTTCTTC. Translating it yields CASSNPSPDEQFF.

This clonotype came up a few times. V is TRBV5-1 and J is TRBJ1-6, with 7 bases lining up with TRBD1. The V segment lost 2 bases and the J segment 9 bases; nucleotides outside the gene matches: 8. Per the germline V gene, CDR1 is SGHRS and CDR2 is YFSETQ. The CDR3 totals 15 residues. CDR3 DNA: TGCGCCAGCAGCTTATCTTGGCAGGGGGGTTCACCCCTCCACTTT. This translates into CASSLSWQGGSPLHF.

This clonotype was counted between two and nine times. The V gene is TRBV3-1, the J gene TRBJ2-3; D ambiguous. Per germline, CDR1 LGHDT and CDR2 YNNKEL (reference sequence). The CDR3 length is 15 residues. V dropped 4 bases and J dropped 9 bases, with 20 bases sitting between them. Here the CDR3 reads CASSPQLPTRGTQYF. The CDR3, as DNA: TGTGCCAGCAGCCCCCAACTCCCAACCCGAGGAACGCAGTATTTT.

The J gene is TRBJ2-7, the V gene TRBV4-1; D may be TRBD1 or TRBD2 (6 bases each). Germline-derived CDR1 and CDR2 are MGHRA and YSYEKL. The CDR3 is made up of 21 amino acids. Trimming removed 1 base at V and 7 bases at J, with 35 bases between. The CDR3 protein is CASSQADHPIGGRKRLREQYF. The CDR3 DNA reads TGCGCCAGCAGCCAAGCCGACCACCCGATAGGGGGGCGGAAAAGATTGAGGGAGCAGTACTTC.

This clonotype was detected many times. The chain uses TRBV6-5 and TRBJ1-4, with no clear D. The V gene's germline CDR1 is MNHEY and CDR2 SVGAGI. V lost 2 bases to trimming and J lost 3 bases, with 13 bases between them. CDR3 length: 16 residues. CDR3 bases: TGTGCCAGCAGTTACCGATTCCGGACGGCTAATGAAAAACTGTTTTTT. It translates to CASSYRFRTANEKLFF.

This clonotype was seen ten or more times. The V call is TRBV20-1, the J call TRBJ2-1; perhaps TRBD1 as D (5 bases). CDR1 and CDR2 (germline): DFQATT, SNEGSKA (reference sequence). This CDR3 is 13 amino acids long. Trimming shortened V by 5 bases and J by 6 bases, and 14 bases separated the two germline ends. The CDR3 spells CSAGSGQGNEQFF. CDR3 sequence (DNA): TGCAGTGCTGGTTCCGGGCAGGGCAATGAGCAGTTCTTC.

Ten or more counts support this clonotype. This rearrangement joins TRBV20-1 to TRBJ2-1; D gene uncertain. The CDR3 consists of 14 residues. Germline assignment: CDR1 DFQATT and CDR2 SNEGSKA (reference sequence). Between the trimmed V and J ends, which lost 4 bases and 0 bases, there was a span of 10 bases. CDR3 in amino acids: CSAKLPSSYNEQFF. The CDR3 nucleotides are TGCAGTGCTAAACTGCCGAGCTCCTACAATGAGCAGTTCTTC.